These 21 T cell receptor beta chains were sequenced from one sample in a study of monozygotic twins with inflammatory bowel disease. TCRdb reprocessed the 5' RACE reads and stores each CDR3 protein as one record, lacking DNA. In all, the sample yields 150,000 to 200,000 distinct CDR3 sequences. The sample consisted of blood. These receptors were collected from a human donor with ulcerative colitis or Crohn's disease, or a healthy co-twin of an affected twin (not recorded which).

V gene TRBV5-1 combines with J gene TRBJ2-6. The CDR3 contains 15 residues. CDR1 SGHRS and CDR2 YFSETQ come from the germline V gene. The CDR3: CASSSDIPGANVLTF.

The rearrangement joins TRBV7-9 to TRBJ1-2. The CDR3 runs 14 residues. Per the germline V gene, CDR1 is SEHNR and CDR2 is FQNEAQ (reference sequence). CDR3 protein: CASSRGGGSYGYTF.

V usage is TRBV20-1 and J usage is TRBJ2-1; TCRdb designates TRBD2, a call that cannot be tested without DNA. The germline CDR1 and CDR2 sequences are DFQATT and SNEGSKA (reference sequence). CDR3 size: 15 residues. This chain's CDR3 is CSAKRGAGVYNEQFF.

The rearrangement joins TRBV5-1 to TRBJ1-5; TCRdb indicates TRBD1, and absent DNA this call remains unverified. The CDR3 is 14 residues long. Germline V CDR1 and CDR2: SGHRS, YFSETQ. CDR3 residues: CASSQGQGSQPQHF. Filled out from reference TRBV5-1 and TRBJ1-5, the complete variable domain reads KAGVTQTPRYLIKTRGQQVTLSCSPISGHRSVSWYQQTPGQGLQFLFEYFSETQRNKGNFPGRFSGRQFSNSRSEMNVSTLELGDSALYLCASSQGQGSQPQHFGDGTRLSIL.

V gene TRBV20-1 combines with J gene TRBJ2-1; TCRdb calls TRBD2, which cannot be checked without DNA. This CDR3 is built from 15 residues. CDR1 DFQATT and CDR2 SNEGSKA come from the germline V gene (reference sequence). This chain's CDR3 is CSAAIGTSGFYEQFF.

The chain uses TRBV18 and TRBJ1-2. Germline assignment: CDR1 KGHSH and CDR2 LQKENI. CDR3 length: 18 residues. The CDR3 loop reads CASSPLKGSVKFNYGYTF. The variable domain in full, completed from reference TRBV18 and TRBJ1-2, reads NAGVMQNPRHLVRRRGQEARLRCSPMKGHSHVYWYRQLPEEGLKFMVYLQKENIIDESGMPKERFSAEFPKEGPSILRIQQVVRGDSAAYFCASSPLKGSVKFNYGYTFGSGTRLTVV.

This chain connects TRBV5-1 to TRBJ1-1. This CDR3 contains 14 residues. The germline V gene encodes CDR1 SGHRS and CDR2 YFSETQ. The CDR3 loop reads CASSLRTYDTEAFF.

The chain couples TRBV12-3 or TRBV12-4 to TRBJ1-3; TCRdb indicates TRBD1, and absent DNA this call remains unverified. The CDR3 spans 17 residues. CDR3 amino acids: CASSFQPGQGEGNTIYF.

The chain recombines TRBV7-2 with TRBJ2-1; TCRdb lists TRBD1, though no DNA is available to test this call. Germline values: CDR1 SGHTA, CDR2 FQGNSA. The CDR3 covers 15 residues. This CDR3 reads CASSSGSSSYNEQFF.

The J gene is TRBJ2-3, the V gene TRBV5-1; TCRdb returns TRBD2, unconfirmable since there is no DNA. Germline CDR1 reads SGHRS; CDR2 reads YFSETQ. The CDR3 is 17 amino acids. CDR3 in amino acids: CASSTVPGLAGADTQYF. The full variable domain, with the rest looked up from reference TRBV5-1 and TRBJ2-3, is KAGVTQTPRYLIKTRGQQVTLSCSPISGHRSVSWYQQTPGQGLQFLFEYFSETQRNKGNFPGRFSGRQFSNSRSEMNVSTLELGDSALYLCASSTVPGLAGADTQYFGPGTRLTVL.

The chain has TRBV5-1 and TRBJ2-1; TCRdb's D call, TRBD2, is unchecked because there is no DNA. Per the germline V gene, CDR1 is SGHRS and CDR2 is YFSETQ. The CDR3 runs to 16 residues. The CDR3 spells CASSFSEGRSGNEQFF.

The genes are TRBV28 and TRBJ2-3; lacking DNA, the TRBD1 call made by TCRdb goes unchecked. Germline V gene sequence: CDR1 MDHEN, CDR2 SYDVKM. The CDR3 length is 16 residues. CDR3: CASILSRDRGTDTQYF.

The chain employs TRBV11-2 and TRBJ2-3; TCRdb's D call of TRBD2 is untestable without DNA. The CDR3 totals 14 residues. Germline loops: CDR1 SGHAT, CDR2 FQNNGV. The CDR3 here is CASSPGGSTDTQYF.

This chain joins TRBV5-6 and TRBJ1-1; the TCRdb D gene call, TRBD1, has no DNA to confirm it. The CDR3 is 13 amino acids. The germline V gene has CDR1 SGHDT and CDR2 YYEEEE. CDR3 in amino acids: CASRRGRDTEAFF.

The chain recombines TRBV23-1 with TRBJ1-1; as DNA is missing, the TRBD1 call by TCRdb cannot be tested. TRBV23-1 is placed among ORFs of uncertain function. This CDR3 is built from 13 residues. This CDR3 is CASSQDRGTEAFF.

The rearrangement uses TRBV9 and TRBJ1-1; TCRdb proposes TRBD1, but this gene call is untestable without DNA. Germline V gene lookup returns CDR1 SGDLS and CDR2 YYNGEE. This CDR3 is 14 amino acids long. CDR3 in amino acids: CASSIEGFGVEAFF.

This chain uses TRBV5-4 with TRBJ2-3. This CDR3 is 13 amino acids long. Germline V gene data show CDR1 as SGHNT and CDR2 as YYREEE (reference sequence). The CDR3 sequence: CASSLSPTDTQYF. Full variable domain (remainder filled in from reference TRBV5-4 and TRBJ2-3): ETGVTQSPTHLIKTRGQQVTLRCSSQSGHNTVSWYQQALGQGPQFIFQYYREEENGRGNFPPRFSGLQFPNYSSELNVNALELDDSALYLCASSLSPTDTQYFGPGTRLTVL.

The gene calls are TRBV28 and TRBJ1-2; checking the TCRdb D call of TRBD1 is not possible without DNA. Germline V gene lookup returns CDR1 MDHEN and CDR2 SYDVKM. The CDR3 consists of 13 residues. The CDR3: CASRKQGAYGYTF.

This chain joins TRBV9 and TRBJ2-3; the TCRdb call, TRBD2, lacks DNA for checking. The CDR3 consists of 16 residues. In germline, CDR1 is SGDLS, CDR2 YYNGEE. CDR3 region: CASSVGTSGGADTQYF.

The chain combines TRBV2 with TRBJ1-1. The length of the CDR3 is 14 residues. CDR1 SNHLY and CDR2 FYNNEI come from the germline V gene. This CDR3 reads CASSVQYPVTEAFF.

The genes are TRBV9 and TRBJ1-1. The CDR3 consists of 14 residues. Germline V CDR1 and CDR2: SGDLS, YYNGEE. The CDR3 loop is CASSASGVRTEAFF.